The 11 T cell receptor beta chains in this list originate from one sample, sequenced in a study of CD8+CD57+ T cells in acquired aplastic anemia. Patients picked for sequencing had shown CD8+CD57+ cell expansion detected by flow cytometry. Using genomic DNA as the template, TCR beta VDJ and CDR3 profiling was carried out. MiXCR was run by TCRdb on the reads, yielding one entry per CDR3 protein. The sample includes around 130,000 distinct CDR3 sequences, under 60% of them seen just once. Source material: sorted CD4+, CD8+, or CD8+CD57+ T cells (not recorded which) from PBMCs. The source of these receptors is a human donor with aplastic anemia.

The chain uses TRBV20-1 and TRBJ2-5; no firm D call. The CDR3 has 13 amino acids. The ends were cut back, 0 bases at V and 3 bases at J, with 8 bases in the middle. Germline CDR1 reads DFQATT; CDR2 reads SNEGSKA (reference sequence). The DNA for the CDR3 is TGCAGTGCTAGAGATACGAAGGAAGAGACCCAGTACTTC. Translated, it gives CSARDTKEETQYF.

The chain links TRBV2 to TRBJ1-1; possible D gene TRBD1, 6 bases. Germline V gene data show CDR1 as SNHLY and CDR2 as FYNNEI. The V gene lost 2 bases and the J gene lost 5 bases, with 12 bases spanning the gap. The CDR3 consists of 14 residues. The CDR3 loop is CASSEQGFGTEAFF. The CDR3 coding sequence is TGTGCCAGCAGTGAACAGGGGTTTGGAACTGAAGCTTTCTTT.

This clonotype has just a few counts. This chain connects TRBV2 to TRBJ1-6; 8 bases match TRBD1. The J segment lost 2 bases and the V segment lost 6 bases, leaving 3 bases of the junction unmatched. Germline-derived CDR1 and CDR2 are SNHLY and FYNNEI. The CDR3 covers 15 residues. DNA of the CDR3: TGTGCCAGCAGGGACAGGGAAACCTATAATTCACCCCTCCACTTT. The encoded protein is CASRDRETYNSPLHF.

V is TRBV29-1 and J is TRBJ2-3, with D perhaps matching TRBD1 (6 bases). The germline V gene has CDR1 SQVTM and CDR2 ANQGSEA. V was pared by 6 bases and J by 3 bases, with 22 bases between. CDR3 size: 16 residues. CDR3 sequence reads: CSVGFSGQASTDTQYF. The CDR3 region has the DNA TGCAGCGTCGGATTCTCGGGACAAGCATCGACAGATACGCAGTATTTT.

This clonotype has more than one count but fewer than ten. V is TRBV19 and J is TRBJ2-1; D is perhaps TRBD1 (6 bases). This CDR3 is built from 15 residues. Trimming removed 4 bases at V and 1 base at J, with 11 bases between. In germline, CDR1 is LNHDA, CDR2 SQIVND (reference sequence). CDR3: CASSTGGLSYNEQFF. The DNA for the CDR3 is TGTGCCAGTAGTACTGGGGGCCTATCCTACAATGAGCAGTTCTTC.

The chain recombines TRBV2 with TRBJ1-1, with no clear D. Germline CDR1 reads SNHLY; CDR2 reads FYNNEI. The CDR3 totals 15 residues. Trimming shortened V by 7 bases and J by 0 bases, and 15 bases separated the two germline ends. Written as DNA, the CDR3 is TGTGCCAGCATTGGGCAAGAACTCATGAACACTGAAGCTTTCTTT. Translated: CASIGQELMNTEAFF.

The chain combines TRBV10-3 with TRBJ1-3, with D uncertain. Between the trimmed V and J ends, which lost 2 bases and 0 bases, there was a span of 11 bases. The germline CDR1 and CDR2 sequences are ENHRY and SYGVKD. The CDR3 has 16 amino acids. Here the CDR3 DNA reads TGTGCCATCAGTGAGGAAGAAGGGAGCTCTGGAAACACCATATATTTT. This sequence encodes CAISEEEGSSGNTIYF.

This clonotype was seen many times. This rearrangement joins TRBV6-1 to TRBJ1-5; 10 positions agree with TRBD1. The CDR3 is 16 residues long. CDR1 MNHNS and CDR2 SASEGT come from the germline V gene. With 6 bases clipped from V and 3 bases from J, the junction kept 8 bases outside the gene matches. In DNA form, the CDR3 reads TGTGCCAGCAGCGCCGGGACAGGGGAAGTCAATCAGCCCCAGCATTTT. It specifies CASSAGTGEVNQPQHF.

This chain joins TRBV24-1 and TRBJ1-3; maybe TRBD1 (6 bases). The CDR3 contains 16 residues. Trimming pared 2 bases from V and 0 bases from J, leaving 10 bases between. Germline V CDR1 and CDR2: KGHDR, SFDVKD. For the CDR3, the DNA is TGTGCCACCAGTGATTCCTGGGACAACTCTGGAAACACCATATATTTT. Amino acid sequence: CATSDSWDNSGNTIYF.

The genes are TRBV10-3 and TRBJ1-6; the D gene is possibly TRBD1 (6 bases). Germline loops: CDR1 ENHRY, CDR2 SYGVKD. The CDR3 is 13 amino acids. Trimming cost V 6 bases and J 9 bases, with 12 bases left between them. CDR3 region: CAIRGQGTSPLHF. DNA of the CDR3: TGTGCCATCAGGGGACAAGGTACTTCACCCCTCCACTTT.

The chain employs TRBV2 and TRBJ2-6; 9 bases agree with TRBD2. The CDR3 contains 17 residues. V was clipped by 6 bases and J by 4 bases; unmatched bases: 10. CDR1 and CDR2 (germline): SNHLY, FYNNEI. The CDR3 DNA reads TGTGCCAGCAGCCGGATTGGGACTAGCACCGGGGCCAACGTCCTGACTTTC. This gives the protein CASSRIGTSTGANVLTF. The complete variable domain, with remaining parts taken from reference TRBV2 and TRBJ2-6, reads EPEVTQTPSHQVTQMGQEVILRCVPISNHLYFYWYRQILGQKVEFLVSFYNNEISEKSEIFDDQFSVERPDGSNFTLKIRSTKLEDSAMYFCASSRIGTSTGANVLTFGAGSRLTVL.